The 5 T cell receptor beta chains listed next were all sequenced from one sample in a study of CXCR3-negative and CXCR3-positive naive CD8 T cells. Carrying UMI labels, the TRB cDNA libraries were prepared through 5' RACE. Reanalyzing the 5' RACE reads, TCRdb keeps one entry per CDR3 protein, without DNA. Seen in this sample are tens of thousands of distinct CDR3 sequences; the ten most common clones hold approximately 15%. The sequenced sample consisted of memory CD8+ T cells from blood. The source of these receptors is a human donor in good health. Some clones in this sample may be carry-over from other donors' samples.

This chain joins TRBV20-1 and TRBJ1-2. The germline V gene encodes CDR1 DFQATT and CDR2 SNEGSKA (reference sequence). The CDR3 contains 15 residues. CDR3 sequence: CSAGTALVTRVGYTF.

CDR3 residues: CASSSDAGTSEEQFF. V usage is TRBV11-3 and J usage is TRBJ2-1; TCRdb indicates TRBD2, and absent DNA this call remains unverified. The CDR3 totals 15 residues. Germline CDR1 SGHNT, CDR2 YENEEA.

The chain carries TRBV28 and TRBJ2-7; checking the TCRdb D call of TRBD2 is not possible without DNA. Germline lookup yields CDR1 MDHEN and CDR2 SYDVKM. The length of the CDR3 is 11 residues. CDR3: CASKLGDEQYF.

The chain couples TRBV9 to TRBJ2-1; TCRdb returns TRBD1, unconfirmable since there is no DNA. Germline CDR1 and CDR2: SGDLS and YYNGEE. The CDR3 is made up of 15 amino acids. The CDR3 is CASSVGGTSYNEQFF.

This rearrangement joins TRBV27 to TRBJ2-2; the TCRdb D gene call, TRBD1, has no DNA to confirm it. CDR1 MNHEY and CDR2 SMNVEV come from the germline V gene (reference sequence). The CDR3 consists of 18 residues. This CDR3 is CAITTWDRKLTNTGELFF.